A single sample gave rise to the 24 T cell receptor beta chains below, sequenced in a study of CD8 T cells in Susac syndrome. When the RNA was reverse transcribed, random hexamers were used with an input of roughly 0.5 to 1 ug. TCRdb redid the calling of the immunoSEQ multiplex PCR reads with MiXCR, one entry per CDR3 protein. The sample has around 150,000 distinct CDR3 sequences, nearly 95% seen once. Specimen: CD8+ T cells from PBMCs. Receptor source: a human donor in good health.

V is TRBV13 and J is TRBJ1-5, with TRBD1 matching 7 bases. The CDR3 length is 17 residues. The J segment lost 4 bases and the V segment lost 0 bases, leaving 9 bases of the junction unmatched. In germline, CDR1 is PRHDT, CDR2 FYEKMQ (reference sequence). CDR3 residues: CASSLGIPGTDNQPQHF. CDR3 coding DNA: TGTGCCAGCAGCTTAGGCATCCCAGGGACAGATAATCAGCCCCAGCATTTT.

This chain uses TRBV5-1 with TRBJ2-5, with a tentative D call TRBD2 (5 bases). The CDR3 is 13 residues long. The V gene's germline CDR1 is SGHRS and CDR2 YFSETQ. V lost 2 bases, J lost 3 bases, and 8 bases lay in between. The DNA for the CDR3 is TGCGCCAGCAGCTTTCGGACTGAAGAGACCCAGTACTTC. This gives the protein CASSFRTEETQYF.

For the CDR3, the DNA is TGCAGTGCTAGAGTCGGCGCACCCCGCACAGATACGCAGTATTTT. It is translated as CSARVGAPRTDTQYF. The chain joins TRBV20-1 to TRBJ2-3; D remains unclear. V was clipped by 1 base and J by 1 base, with 12 bases between them. This CDR3 region has 15 residues. The germline CDR1 and CDR2 sequences are DFQATT and SNEGSKA (reference sequence).

In its sample, this clonotype was seen once. This sequence joins TRBV12-3 or TRBV12-4 and TRBJ2-1; TRBD2 matches at 9 bases. V gave up 7 bases and J gave up 8 bases; unmatched junction bases: 6. The CDR3 loop spans 13 amino acids. CDR3 loop: CASTSGTGDEQFF. The CDR3 bases are TGTGCCAGCACTAGCGGGACTGGGGATGAGCAGTTCTTC.

CDR3 residues: CSARGSGDSYEQYF. The CDR3 nucleotides are TGCAGTGCTAGAGGGTCAGGCGACTCCTACGAGCAGTACTTC. This rearrangement joins TRBV20-1 to TRBJ2-7, with D hard to call. V lost 1 base and J lost 0, with 10 bases in between. The CDR3 is made up of 14 amino acids. CDR1 and CDR2 from the germline V gene are DFQATT and SNEGSKA (reference sequence).

V and J are TRBV29-1 and TRBJ2-1, with a weak D call TRBD2 (5 bases). The CDR3 sequence is 12 residues long. Per the germline V gene, CDR1 is SQVTM and CDR2 is ANQGSEA. The V end was cut by 5 bases, the J end by 10 bases, with 15 bases between. CDR3 sequence: CSVLRVSPEQFF. DNA of the CDR3: TGCAGCGTTCTGAGGGTTAGCCCCGAGCAGTTCTTC.

This sequence joins TRBV9 and TRBJ2-1; no reliable D call. Per the germline V gene, CDR1 is SGDLS and CDR2 is YYNGEE. V was clipped by 4 bases and J by 6 bases, with 11 bases between them. The length of the CDR3 is 13 residues. The CDR3: CASSTMIANEQFF. The CDR3 coding sequence is TGTGCCAGCAGCACCATGATAGCCAATGAGCAGTTCTTC.

This rearrangement joins TRBV28 to TRBJ2-1; possibly TRBD2 for D (5 bases). Germline V gives CDR1 MDHEN, CDR2 SYDVKM. V dropped 6 bases and J dropped 0 bases, with 12 bases sitting between them. The CDR3 sequence is 15 residues long. CDR3 in amino acids: CASRWEFSSYNEQFF. The CDR3 DNA reads TGTGCCAGCAGATGGGAGTTTAGCTCCTACAATGAGCAGTTCTTC.

J is TRBJ2-2 and V is TRBV27; no reliable D call. The V and J ends lost 3 bases and 6 bases respectively, with 11 bases between them. Per germline, CDR1 MNHEY and CDR2 SMNVEV (reference sequence). CDR3 length equals 14 residues. The CDR3 DNA reads TGTGCCAGCAGTTTGGCCAGTTTCGCCGGGGAGCTGTTTTTT. This codes for CASSLASFAGELFF.

This rearrangement joins TRBV25-1 to TRBJ1-1; D is ambiguous. The V end was cut by 1 base, the J end by 1 base, with 10 bases between. Germline V lookup: CDR1 MGHDK, CDR2 SYGVNS. The CDR3 has 15 amino acids. The CDR3 spells CASSEWEEANTEAFF. The CDR3 DNA reads TGTGCCAGCAGTGAATGGGAGGAGGCGAACACTGAAGCTTTCTTT.

The chain is built from TRBV27 and TRBJ2-1; 9 bases align to TRBD2. Germline CDR1 is MNHEY and CDR2 is SMNVEV (reference sequence). V trimming: 5 bases; J trimming: 0 bases; junction bases outside the gene matches: 8. The CDR3 loop spans 17 amino acids. CDR3 amino acids: CASSPGSGRGSYNEQFF. The CDR3 DNA is TGTGCCAGCAGTCCCGGTAGCGGGAGAGGCTCCTACAATGAGCAGTTCTTC.

The rearrangement joins TRBV4-2 to TRBJ2-7, with 9 bases matching TRBD2. From germline, CDR1 is LGHNA and CDR2 YNFKEQ. The V and J ends lost 2 bases and 5 bases, in that order; junction bases with no gene match: 1. The CDR3 is 13 residues long. DNA for the CDR3: TGTGCCAGCAGCCAACGGACTAGCGACGAGCAGTACTTC. Its protein product is CASSQRTSDEQYF.

This clonotype was counted only a few times. The chain is built from TRBV27 and TRBJ2-1, with D perhaps TRBD2 (5 bases). Trimming pared 3 bases from V and 4 bases from J, leaving 13 bases between. Per the germline V gene, CDR1 is MNHEY and CDR2 is SMNVEV (reference sequence). CDR3 size: 15 residues. Written as DNA, the CDR3 is TGTGCCAGCAGTTTTCTAAGAGAGGGATACAATGAGCAGTTCTTC. Encoded protein: CASSFLREGYNEQFF.

The rearrangement joins TRBV20-1 to TRBJ2-7; tentative D call: TRBD1 (6 bases). This CDR3 is built from 13 residues. CDR1 is DFQATT and CDR2 is SNEGSKA in the germline V gene (reference sequence). V gave up 1 base and J gave up 0 bases, with 7 bases separating them. As DNA, the CDR3 is TGCAGTGCTAGAGCAGGGGACTCCTACGAGCAGTACTTC. Translation gives CSARAGDSYEQYF.

The gene calls are TRBV9 and TRBJ2-1; 7 positions match TRBD1. CDR3 length equals 12 residues. The V and J ends lost 4 bases and 10 bases, in that order; junction bases with no gene match: 5. The germline V gene has CDR1 SGDLS and CDR2 YYNGEE. Here the CDR3 DNA reads TGTGCCAGCAGCACCTCAGGGGGAGAGCAGTTCTTC. Amino acids: CASSTSGGEQFF.

This chain connects TRBV7-2 to TRBJ2-5; D gene ambiguous. Germline CDR1 and CDR2: SGHTA and FQGNSA. This CDR3 is built from 15 residues. Trimming shortened V by 2 bases and J by 2 bases, and 12 bases separated the two germline ends. This CDR3 is CASSLRIGRQETQYF. The CDR3 DNA is TGTGCCAGCAGCTTAAGGATCGGGCGGCAAGAGACCCAGTACTTC.

The chain couples TRBV19 to TRBJ1-5, with D possibly being TRBD1 (5 bases). V dropped 6 bases and J dropped 3 bases, with 15 bases sitting between them. This CDR3 has 15 residues. Germline assignment: CDR1 LNHDA and CDR2 SQIVND (reference sequence). CDR3 sequence: CASRIVFGANQPQHF. The CDR3 nucleotides read TGTGCCAGTAGAATCGTGTTTGGGGCCAATCAGCCCCAGCATTTT.

The rearrangement joins TRBV25-1 to TRBJ2-7, with TRBD1 identical over 7 bases. CDR3 size: 15 residues. Per the germline V gene, CDR1 is MGHDK and CDR2 is SYGVNS. V was pared by 6 bases and J by 3 bases, with 11 bases of the junction left unmatched. CDR3 residues: CASSLRDRPFYEQYF. The CDR3 DNA reads TGTGCCAGCAGCCTCCGGGACAGACCATTCTACGAGCAGTACTTC.

The V and J genes are TRBV4-1 and TRBJ2-1; no clear D. The CDR3 consists of 14 residues. With 4 bases removed from V and 8 bases from J, the gap between germline ends came to 15 bases. The germline CDR1 and CDR2 sequences are MGHRA and YSYEKL. DNA for the CDR3: TGCGCCAGCAGCCCCTACCTATTGGTGCATGAGCAGTTCTTC. It yields the protein CASSPYLLVHEQFF.

J is TRBJ2-1 and V is TRBV27; either TRBD1 or TRBD2 may supply D (5 bases each). The germline V and J ends were trimmed by 4 bases and 0 bases, with 19 bases remaining between them. CDR1 MNHEY and CDR2 SMNVEV come from the germline V gene (reference sequence). CDR3 length: 18 amino acids. The CDR3 protein is CASSSLTLGPHSYNEQFF. The CDR3 DNA is TGTGCCAGCAGTTCCCTCACCCTGGGACCCCACTCCTACAATGAGCAGTTCTTC.

The chain joins TRBV18 to TRBJ1-1; weak D call: TRBD1 (5 bases). Germline CDR1 and CDR2: KGHSH and LQKENI. V lost 4 bases to trimming and J lost 4 bases, with 13 bases between them. CDR3 length: 14 amino acids. The CDR3 loop reads CASSLGGLGTEAFF. Here the CDR3 DNA reads TGTGCCAGCTCACTTGGGGGATTGGGCACTGAAGCTTTCTTT.

This clonotype is a singleton in its sample. The chain combines TRBV5-4 with TRBJ2-2, with D possibly called TRBD1 or TRBD2 (5 bases each). CDR1 SGHNT and CDR2 YYREEE come from the germline V gene (reference sequence). Trimming took off 0 bases at V and 6 bases at J, with 9 bases between the two ends. There are 14 residues in the CDR3. The CDR3 protein is CASSLDGGAGELFF. Written as DNA, the CDR3 is TGTGCCAGCAGCTTGGATGGGGGTGCCGGGGAGCTGTTTTTT.

The chain joins TRBV12-1 to TRBJ2-1; TRBD2 is the table's D call and was not checked against the DNA. TRBV12-1 is assigned pseudogene status. CDR3 length: 16 residues. The CDR3 is CASSLVGLESHNEQFF. The CDR3 coding sequence is TGTGCCAGCAGCTTAGTTGGACTAGAGTCACACAATGAGCAGTTCTTC.

V is TRBV20-1 and J is TRBJ2-7; maybe TRBD1 (6 bases). CDR3 length: 15 residues. CDR1 is DFQATT, CDR2 SNEGSKA, per germline (reference sequence). The V and J ends lost 2 bases and 4 bases respectively, with 18 bases between them. The DNA for the CDR3 is TGCAGTGCTAGACCCGCGACAGGCTCTTCGTACGAGCAGTACTTC. This gives the protein CSARPATGSSYEQYF.